The 19 T cell receptor beta chains given below trace back to one sample, sequenced in a study of T cell changes during pregnancy in multiple sclerosis. The data were produced by immunoSEQ multiplex PCR, yet TCRdb's version contains in-frame clones alone and is incomplete. The sample contains 20,000 to 25,000 clones, approximately 87% of which appear only once. Sequences were derived from CD8+ T cells from peripheral blood mononuclear cells, sampled before pregnancy. The receptors here all came from a female donor with multiple sclerosis, enrolled in a pregnancy study.

This sequence joins TRBV10-2 and TRBJ1-2; TRBD1 matches at 7 bases. The V gene's germline CDR1 is WSHSY and CDR2 SAAADI. The CDR3 sequence is 13 residues long. Trimming removed 9 bases from V and 11 bases from J; junction bases left unmatched: 15. CDR3 nucleotides: TGCGCCAGTTTAGGGGGCCAGACCCCGCAATACACCTTC. Translated, it gives CASLGGQTPQYTF.

This chain uses TRBV6-5 with TRBJ2-2, with 10 positions matching TRBD2. Germline values: CDR1 MNHEY, CDR2 SVGAGI. The J segment lost 4 bases and the V segment lost 10 bases, leaving 9 bases of the junction unmatched. The CDR3 extends over 15 amino acids. In DNA, the CDR3 is TGTGCCACCTGGTGGCTAGCGGGAGTCACCGGGGAGCTGTTTTTT. It encodes CATWWLAGVTGELFF.

CDR3 region: CASRLEGAEDEQYF. CDR3 nucleotide sequence: TGTGCCAGCAGGCTGGAGGGGGCAGAGGACGAGCAGTACTTC. The V call is TRBV27, the J call TRBJ2-7; tentatively, D is TRBD1 (7 bases). With 6 bases removed from V and 5 bases from J, the gap between germline ends came to 17 bases. The CDR3 loop spans 14 amino acids. The germline V gene has CDR1 MNHEY and CDR2 SMNVEV (reference sequence).

The chain uses TRBV29-1 and TRBJ1-2; the D is unclear. This CDR3 has 14 residues. V gave up 5 bases and J gave up 2 bases, with 15 bases separating them. Looked up from germline, CDR1 is SQVTM and CDR2 is ANQGSEA. The CDR3 nucleotides read TGCAGCGTTTTATCCCTTCACCAGAACTATGGCTACACCTTC. Its translation: CSVLSLHQNYGYTF.

This clone appeared once. The V gene is TRBV5-1, the J gene TRBJ2-7; TRBD2 matches 12 bases. With 6 bases clipped from V and 6 bases from J, the junction kept 10 bases outside the gene matches. There are 15 residues in the CDR3. Germline-derived CDR1 and CDR2 are SGHRS and YFSETQ. The CDR3 DNA reads TGCGCCAGCAACGCTCTAGCGGGAGGGCCCGTCGAGCAGTACTTC. Encoded protein: CASNALAGGPVEQYF. The full variable domain, its missing parts supplied by reference TRBV5-1 and TRBJ2-7, is KAGVTQTPRYLIKTRGQQVTLSCSPISGHRSVSWYQQTPGQGLQFLFEYFSETQRNKGNFPGRFSGRQFSNSRSEMNVSTLELGDSALYLCASNALAGGPVEQYFGPGTRLTVT.

The gene calls are TRBV10-3 and TRBJ1-2, with 10 nucleotides matching TRBD1. CDR1 ENHRY and CDR2 SYGVKD come from the germline V gene. The CDR3 extends over 15 amino acids. Losses at the gene ends were 4 bases for V and 8 bases for J; bases not matched to a gene: 10. This CDR3 is CAISGTGTGASGYTF. Here the CDR3 DNA reads TGTGCCATCAGTGGGACCGGGACAGGGGCCAGCGGCTACACCTTC.

The rearrangement links TRBV27 to TRBJ2-1; 9 bases map to TRBD1. Trimming took 2 bases from V and 4 from J; bases not matched to a gene: 6. The germline V gene encodes CDR1 MNHEY and CDR2 SMNVEV (reference sequence). This CDR3 region has 16 residues. CDR3: CASSLAGTGLYNEQFF. The CDR3 nucleotides read TGTGCCAGCAGTTTAGCAGGGACAGGGCTATACAATGAGCAGTTCTTC.

This clone has only one observation. V and J are TRBV6-1 and TRBJ2-3, with 7 bases identical to TRBD2. The CDR3 is 16 residues long. The germline V gene has CDR1 MNHNS and CDR2 SASEGT. The ends lost 0 bases at V and 3 bases at J; junction bases unmatched: 6. The CDR3 region is CASSEARTSSTDTQYF. The CDR3, as DNA: TGTGCCAGCAGTGAAGCGAGGACTAGTTCGACAGATACGCAGTATTTT.

J is TRBJ2-3 and V is TRBV6-4; 7 positions match TRBD1. V was clipped by 0 bases and J by 6 bases; unmatched bases: 6. The CDR3 is made up of 15 amino acids. From germline, CDR1 is MRHNA and CDR2 SNTAGT. CDR3 nucleotides: TGTGCCAGCAGTGACTCGAACAGGGGATCTGATACGCAGTATTTT. Residues: CASSDSNRGSDTQYF.

The chain links TRBV15 to TRBJ2-2; 9 nucleotides agree with TRBD2. V gave up 7 bases and J gave up 3 bases; unmatched junction bases: 9. Germline loops: CDR1 LNHNV, CDR2 YYDKDF (reference sequence). CDR3 length: 16 amino acids. The CDR3 reads CATTNGREGYTGELFF. CDR3 coding DNA: TGTGCCACCACTAACGGGCGGGAGGGCTACACCGGGGAGCTGTTTTTT.

The gene calls are TRBV7-2 and TRBJ2-7, with D possibly being TRBD1 (6 bases). Deletions cut 4 bases from V and 1 base from J, with 11 bases between. CDR3 length: 14 amino acids. CDR1 and CDR2 (germline): SGHTA, FQGNSA. This CDR3 is CASSSWTVSYEQYF. CDR3 coding DNA: TGTGCCAGCAGCTCGTGGACAGTATCCTACGAGCAGTACTTC.

This clone was observed a handful of times. The chain couples TRBV4-1 to TRBJ1-4; D possibly corresponds to TRBD1 (5 bases). There are 16 residues in the CDR3. CDR1 MGHRA and CDR2 YSYEKL come from the germline V gene. V gave up 1 base and J gave up 1 base, with 10 bases separating them. This CDR3 is CASSQANQGTNEKLFF. Written as DNA, the CDR3 is TGCGCCAGCAGCCAAGCTAATCAGGGAACTAATGAAAAACTGTTTTTT.

A remark on this clone: The junction differs from germline at one of its ends, possibly a read error. Within the sample, other DNA sequences also encode this same CDR3. The rearrangement joins TRBV6-5 to TRBJ1-1; D unresolved. The V gene's germline CDR1 is MNHEY and CDR2 SVGAGI. CDR3 size: 15 residues. In DNA form, the CDR3 reads TGTGCCAGCAGTTACTCAATGGTGGGAGGCACTGAAGCTTTCTTC. Translated: CASSYSMVGGTEAFF.

This chain joins TRBV6-5 and TRBJ1-3; weak D call: TRBD1 (6 bases). There are 16 residues in the CDR3. Germline CDR1 and CDR2: MNHEY and SVGAGI. The germline V and J ends were trimmed by 1 base and 0 bases, with 10 bases remaining between them. The CDR3 region is CASSYLDRFSGNTIYF. CDR3 sequence (DNA): TGTGCCAGCAGTTACTTAGACAGGTTCTCTGGAAACACCATATATTTT.

V is TRBV4-3 and J is TRBJ2-5; 9 bases are shared with TRBD2. CDR3 length: 16 residues. Unmatched junction bases numbered 7, after V lost 1 base and J lost 4 bases. Germline V gene sequence: CDR1 LGHNA, CDR2 YSLEER. As DNA, the CDR3 is TGCGCCAGCAGCCAAGGTATAGCGGGAGATGTAGAGACCCAGTACTTC. Translating gives CASSQGIAGDVETQYF.

This clone has only a few counts. CDR3 region: CASSLGGDTEAFF. CDR3 nucleotides: TGTGCCAGCAGTTTGGGGGGTGACACTGAAGCTTTCTTT. V gene TRBV27 combines with J gene TRBJ1-1; tentative D call: TRBD1 (5 bases). The CDR3 totals 13 residues. V was cut by 3 bases and J by 3 bases, with 8 bases left in between. Germline V gene sequence: CDR1 MNHEY, CDR2 SMNVEV (reference sequence).

The chain employs TRBV5-4 and TRBJ2-1, with D tentatively TRBD2 (6 bases). The CDR3 is 16 residues long. Germline V gene sequence: CDR1 SGHNT, CDR2 YYREEE (reference sequence). The V gene lost 4 bases and the J gene lost 3 bases, with 17 bases spanning the gap. This chain's CDR3 is CASSSRDSLYYNEQFF. CDR3 DNA sequence: TGTGCCAGCAGCAGCCGGGACTCACTATACTACAATGAGCAGTTCTTC.

V usage is TRBV27 and J usage is TRBJ2-7, with TRBD1 identical over 9 bases. This CDR3 has 16 amino acids. Germline values: CDR1 MNHEY, CDR2 SMNVEV (reference sequence). J was trimmed by 6 bases and V by 2 bases; bases with no gene match: 11. The CDR3 DNA follows: TGTGCCAGCAGTTTAGGACAGGGGATTGGCCCGGGCGAGCAGTACTTC. It is translated as CASSLGQGIGPGEQYF.

This chain links TRBV9 with TRBJ2-1; 7 nucleotides agree with TRBD2. The CDR3 loop spans 16 amino acids. Unmatched junction bases numbered 11, after V lost 3 bases and J lost 5 bases. CDR1 is SGDLS, CDR2 YYNGEE, per germline. The CDR3 DNA sequence: TGTGCCAGCAGCGCCGGTAGCGGGCGTGGAGACAATGAGCAGTTCTTC. It encodes CASSAGSGRGDNEQFF.